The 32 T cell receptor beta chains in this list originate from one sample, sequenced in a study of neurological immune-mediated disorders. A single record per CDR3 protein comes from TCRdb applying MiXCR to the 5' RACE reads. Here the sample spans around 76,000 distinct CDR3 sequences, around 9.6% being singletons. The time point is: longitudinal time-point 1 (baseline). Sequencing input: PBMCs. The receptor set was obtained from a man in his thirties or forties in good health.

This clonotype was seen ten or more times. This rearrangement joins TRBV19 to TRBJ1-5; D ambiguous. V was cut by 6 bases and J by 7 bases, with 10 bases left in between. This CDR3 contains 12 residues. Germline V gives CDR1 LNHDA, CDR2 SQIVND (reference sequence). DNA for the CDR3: TGTGCCAGTAGACGGGAGAGCCAGCCCCAGCATTTT. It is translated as CASRRESQPQHF.

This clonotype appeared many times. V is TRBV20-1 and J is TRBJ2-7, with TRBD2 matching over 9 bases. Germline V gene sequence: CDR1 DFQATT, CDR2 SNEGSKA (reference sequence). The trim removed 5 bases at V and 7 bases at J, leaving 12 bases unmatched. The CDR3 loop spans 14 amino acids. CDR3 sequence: CSAQYAGGLEEQYF. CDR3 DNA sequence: TGCAGTGCTCAGTACGCGGGAGGGCTGGAAGAGCAGTACTTC.

In DNA, the CDR3 is TGTGCCTGGAGGGGGGCGAGCAATCAGCCCCAGCATTTT. It encodes CAWRGASNQPQHF. The rearrangement joins TRBV30 to TRBJ1-5; possible D gene TRBD1, 6 bases. The V end was cut by 3 bases, the J end by 1 base, with 7 bases between. The CDR3 runs 13 residues. The germline CDR1 and CDR2 sequences are GTSNPN and SVGIG (reference sequence).

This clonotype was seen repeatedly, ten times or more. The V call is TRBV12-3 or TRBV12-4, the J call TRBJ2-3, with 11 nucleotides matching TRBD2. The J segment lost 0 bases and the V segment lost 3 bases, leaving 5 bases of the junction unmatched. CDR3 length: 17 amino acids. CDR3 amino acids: CASSFMTSGASTDTQYF. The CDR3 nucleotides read TGTGCCAGCAGTTTCATGACTAGCGGGGCTAGCACAGATACGCAGTATTTT.

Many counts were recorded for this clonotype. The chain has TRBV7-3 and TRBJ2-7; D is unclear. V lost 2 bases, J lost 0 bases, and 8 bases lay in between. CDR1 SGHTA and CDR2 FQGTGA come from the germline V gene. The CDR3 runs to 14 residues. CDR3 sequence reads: CASSLPRSSYEQYF. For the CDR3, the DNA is TGTGCCAGCAGCTTACCGCGGAGCTCCTACGAGCAGTACTTC.

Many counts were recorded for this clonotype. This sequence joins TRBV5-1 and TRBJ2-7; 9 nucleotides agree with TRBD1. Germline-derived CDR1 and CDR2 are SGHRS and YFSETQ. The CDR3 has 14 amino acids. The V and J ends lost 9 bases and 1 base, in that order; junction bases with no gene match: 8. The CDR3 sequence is CATKPGQGSYEQYF. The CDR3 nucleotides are TGCGCCACTAAACCGGGACAGGGTTCCTACGAGCAGTACTTC.

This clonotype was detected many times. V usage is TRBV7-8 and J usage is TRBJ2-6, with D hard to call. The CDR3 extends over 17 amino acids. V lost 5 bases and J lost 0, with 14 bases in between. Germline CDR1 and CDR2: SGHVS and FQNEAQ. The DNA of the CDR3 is TGTGCCAGCAGCCCAGTAGGCTCCCCCTCTGGGGCCAACGTCCTGACTTTC. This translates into CASSPVGSPSGANVLTF. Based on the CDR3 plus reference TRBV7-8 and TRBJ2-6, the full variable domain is GAGVSQSPRYKVAKRGQDVALRCDPISGHVSLFWYQQALGQGPEFLTYFQNEAQLDKSGLPSDRFFAERPEGSVSTLKIQRTQQEDSAVYLCASSPVGSPSGANVLTFGAGSRLTVL.

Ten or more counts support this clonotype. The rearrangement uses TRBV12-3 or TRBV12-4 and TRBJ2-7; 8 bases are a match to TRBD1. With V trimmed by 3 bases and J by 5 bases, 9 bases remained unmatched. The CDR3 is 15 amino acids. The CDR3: CASSFRQGNFDEQYF. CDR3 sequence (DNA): TGTGCCAGCAGTTTCAGACAGGGGAATTTCGACGAGCAGTACTTC.

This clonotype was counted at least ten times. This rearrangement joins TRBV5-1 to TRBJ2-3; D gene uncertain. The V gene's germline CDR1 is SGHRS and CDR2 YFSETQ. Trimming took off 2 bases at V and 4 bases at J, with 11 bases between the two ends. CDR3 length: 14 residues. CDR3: CASSFWGTADTQYF. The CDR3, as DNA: TGCGCCAGCAGCTTTTGGGGAACTGCAGATACGCAGTATTTT. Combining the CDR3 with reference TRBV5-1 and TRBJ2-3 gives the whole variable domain KAGVTQTPRYLIKTRGQQVTLSCSPISGHRSVSWYQQTPGQGLQFLFEYFSETQRNKGNFPGRFSGRQFSNSRSEMNVSTLELGDSALYLCASSFWGTADTQYFGPGTRLTVL.

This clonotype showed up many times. CDR3 DNA sequence: TGCGCCAGCAGCTTGGCCGGACTAGCATCCTACAATGAGCAGTTCTTC. It yields the protein CASSLAGLASYNEQFF. This sequence joins TRBV5-1 and TRBJ2-1, with 8 bases matching TRBD2. This CDR3 is 16 amino acids long. CDR1 is SGHRS and CDR2 is YFSETQ in the germline V gene. With 0 bases clipped from V and 1 base from J, the junction kept 3 bases outside the gene matches.

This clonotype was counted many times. CDR3: CANRDRATYEQYF. The CDR3 bases are TGTGCCAACCGGGACAGGGCAACCTACGAGCAGTACTTC. The V gene is TRBV28, the J gene TRBJ2-7; TRBD1 matches at 9 bases. V dropped 10 bases and J dropped 2; count of bases not matched to a gene: 6. From germline, CDR1 is MDHEN and CDR2 SYDVKM. The CDR3 extends over 13 amino acids. The variable domain in full, completed from reference TRBV28 and TRBJ2-7, reads DVKVTQSSRYLVKRTGEKVFLECVQDMDHENMFWYRQDPGLGLRLIYFSYDVKMKEKGDIPEGYSVSREKKERFSLILESASTNQTSMYLCANRDRATYEQYFGPGTRLTVT.

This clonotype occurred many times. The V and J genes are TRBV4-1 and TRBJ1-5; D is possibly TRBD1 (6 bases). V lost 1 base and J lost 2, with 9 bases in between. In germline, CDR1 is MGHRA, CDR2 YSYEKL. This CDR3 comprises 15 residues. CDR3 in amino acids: CASSQGGGGNQPQHF. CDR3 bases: TGCGCCAGCAGCCAAGGGGGGGGCGGCAATCAGCCCCAGCATTTT.

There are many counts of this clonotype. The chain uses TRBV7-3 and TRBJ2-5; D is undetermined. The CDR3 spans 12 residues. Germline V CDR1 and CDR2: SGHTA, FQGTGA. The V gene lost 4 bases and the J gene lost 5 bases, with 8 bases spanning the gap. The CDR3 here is CASSYLGETQYF. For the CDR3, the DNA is TGTGCCAGCAGCTACCTCGGGGAGACCCAGTACTTC.

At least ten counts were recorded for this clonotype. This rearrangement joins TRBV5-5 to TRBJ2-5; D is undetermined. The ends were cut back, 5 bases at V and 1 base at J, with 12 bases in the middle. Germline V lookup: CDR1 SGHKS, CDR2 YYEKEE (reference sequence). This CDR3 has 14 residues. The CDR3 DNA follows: TGTGCCAGCAGTCCGTGGCCACTCCAAGAGACCCAGTACTTC. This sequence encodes CASSPWPLQETQYF.

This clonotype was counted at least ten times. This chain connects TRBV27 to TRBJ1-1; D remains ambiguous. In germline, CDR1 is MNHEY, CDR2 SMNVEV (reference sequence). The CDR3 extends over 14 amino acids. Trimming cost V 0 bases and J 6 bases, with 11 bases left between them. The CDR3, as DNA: TGTGCCAGCAGTTTATCGTCGACGGCCGCTGAAGCTTTCTTT. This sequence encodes CASSLSSTAAEAFF.

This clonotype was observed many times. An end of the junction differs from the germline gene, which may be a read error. This CDR3 is CASSLGTGQGSIF. The CDR3 coding sequence is TGTGCCAGCAGCTTGGGAACGGGACAGGGGTCGATCTTC. J is TRBJ2-1 and V is TRBV5-5; 10 bases map to TRBD1. The CDR3 is 13 residues long. CDR1 and CDR2 from the germline V gene are SGHKS and YYEKEE (reference sequence).

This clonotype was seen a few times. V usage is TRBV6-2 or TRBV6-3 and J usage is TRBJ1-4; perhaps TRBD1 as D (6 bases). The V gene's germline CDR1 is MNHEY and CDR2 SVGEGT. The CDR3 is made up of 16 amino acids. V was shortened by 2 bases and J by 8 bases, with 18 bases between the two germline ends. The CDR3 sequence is CASSYEPGEVREKLFF. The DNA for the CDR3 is TGTGCCAGCAGTTACGAACCAGGGGAAGTGAGAGAAAAACTGTTTTTT.

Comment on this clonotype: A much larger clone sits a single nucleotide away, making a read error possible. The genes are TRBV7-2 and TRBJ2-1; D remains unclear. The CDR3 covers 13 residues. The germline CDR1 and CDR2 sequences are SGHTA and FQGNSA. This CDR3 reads CASGSYSYNEQLF. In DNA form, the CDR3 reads TGTGCCAGCGGCAGCTACTCCTACAATGAGCAGTTATTC.

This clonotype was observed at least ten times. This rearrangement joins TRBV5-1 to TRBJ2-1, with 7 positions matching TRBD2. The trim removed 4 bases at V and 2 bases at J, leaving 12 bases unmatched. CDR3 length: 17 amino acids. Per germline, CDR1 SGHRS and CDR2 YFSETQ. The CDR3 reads CASSTGASGTAYNEQFF. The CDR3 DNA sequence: TGCGCCAGCAGCACCGGCGCTAGCGGTACTGCCTACAATGAGCAGTTCTTC.

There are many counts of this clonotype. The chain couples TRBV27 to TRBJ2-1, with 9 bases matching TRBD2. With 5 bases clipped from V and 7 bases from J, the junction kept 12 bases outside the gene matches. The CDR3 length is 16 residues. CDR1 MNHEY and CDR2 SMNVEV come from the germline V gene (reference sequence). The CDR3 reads CASSPPGAGGPNEQFF. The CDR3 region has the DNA TGTGCCAGCAGTCCCCCGGGTGCGGGAGGGCCTAATGAGCAGTTCTTC.

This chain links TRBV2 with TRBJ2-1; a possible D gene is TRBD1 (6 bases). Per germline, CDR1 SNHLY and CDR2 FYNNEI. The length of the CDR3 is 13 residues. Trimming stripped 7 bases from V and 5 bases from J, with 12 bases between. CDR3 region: CASTRGRHNEQFF. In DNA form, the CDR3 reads TGTGCCAGCACAAGGGGGAGACACAATGAGCAGTTCTTC.

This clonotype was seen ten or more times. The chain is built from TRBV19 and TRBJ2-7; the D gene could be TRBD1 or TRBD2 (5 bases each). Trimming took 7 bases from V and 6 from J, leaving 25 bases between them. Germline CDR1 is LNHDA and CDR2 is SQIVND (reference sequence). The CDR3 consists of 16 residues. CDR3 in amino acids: CASNPLGDGRSGEQYF. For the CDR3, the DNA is TGTGCCAGTAACCCTCTTGGGGACGGGCGTTCGGGCGAGCAGTACTTC. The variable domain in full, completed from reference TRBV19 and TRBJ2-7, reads DGGITQSPKYLFRKEGQNVTLSCEQNLNHDAMYWYRQDPGQGLRLIYYSQIVNDFQKGDIAEGYSVSREKKESFPLTVTSAQKNPTAFYLCASNPLGDGRSGEQYFGPGTRLTVT.

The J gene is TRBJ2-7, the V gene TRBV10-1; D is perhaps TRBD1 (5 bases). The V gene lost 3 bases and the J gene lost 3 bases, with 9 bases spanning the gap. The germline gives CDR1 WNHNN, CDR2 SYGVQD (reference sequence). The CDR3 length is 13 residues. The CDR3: CASSDAGNYEQYF. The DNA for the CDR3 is TGCGCCAGCAGTGACGCAGGGAACTACGAGCAGTACTTC.

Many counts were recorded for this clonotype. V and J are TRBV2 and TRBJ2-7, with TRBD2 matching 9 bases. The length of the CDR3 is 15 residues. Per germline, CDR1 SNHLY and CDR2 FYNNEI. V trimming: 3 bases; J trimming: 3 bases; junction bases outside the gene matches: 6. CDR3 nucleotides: TGTGCCAGCAGTGACCCGACTAGCGGTGTCTACGAGCAGTACTTC. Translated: CASSDPTSGVYEQYF. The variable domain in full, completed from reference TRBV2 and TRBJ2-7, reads EPEVTQTPSHQVTQMGQEVILRCVPISNHLYFYWYRQILGQKVEFLVSFYNNEISEKSEIFDDQFSVERPDGSNFTLKIRSTKLEDSAMYFCASSDPTSGVYEQYFGPGTRLTVT.

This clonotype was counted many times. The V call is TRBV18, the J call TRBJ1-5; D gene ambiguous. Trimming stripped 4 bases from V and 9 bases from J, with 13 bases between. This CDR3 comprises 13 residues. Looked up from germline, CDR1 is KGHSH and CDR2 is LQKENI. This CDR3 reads CASSLTRDRPQHF. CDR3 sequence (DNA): TGTGCCAGCTCACTGACAAGGGATCGGCCCCAGCATTTT.

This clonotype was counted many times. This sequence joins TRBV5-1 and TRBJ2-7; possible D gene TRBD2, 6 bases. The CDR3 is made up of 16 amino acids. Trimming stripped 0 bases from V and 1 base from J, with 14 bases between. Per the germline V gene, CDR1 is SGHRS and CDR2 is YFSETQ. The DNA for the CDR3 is TGCGCCAGCAGCTTGGGGGGGACTGCAGAATCCTACGAGCAGTACTTC. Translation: CASSLGGTAESYEQYF.

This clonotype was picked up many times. CDR3 nucleotide sequence: TGTGCCAGCAGTTATCCGGGACAGGGGAGATGGTACTTC. Translation gives CASSYPGQGRWYF. The chain has TRBV6-2 or TRBV6-3 and TRBJ2-7, with 10 bases identical to TRBD1. The CDR3 covers 13 residues. The germline V gene has CDR1 MNHEY and CDR2 SVGEGT. Trimming took 3 bases from V and 12 from J; bases not matched to a gene: 8.

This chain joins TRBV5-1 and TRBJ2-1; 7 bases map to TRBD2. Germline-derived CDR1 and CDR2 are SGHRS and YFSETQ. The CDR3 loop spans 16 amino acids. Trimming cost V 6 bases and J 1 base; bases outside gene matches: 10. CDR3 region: CASTLGASGSYNEQFF. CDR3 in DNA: TGCGCCAGCACCCTCGGGGCTAGCGGTTCCTACAATGAGCAGTTCTTC.

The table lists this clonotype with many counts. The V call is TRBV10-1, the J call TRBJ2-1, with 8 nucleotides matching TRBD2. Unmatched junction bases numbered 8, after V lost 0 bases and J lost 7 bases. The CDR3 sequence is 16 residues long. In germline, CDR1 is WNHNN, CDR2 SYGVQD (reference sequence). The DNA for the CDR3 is TGCGCCAGCAGTGAGTCGATACCGGGAGGGCTTAATGAGCAGTTCTTC. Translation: CASSESIPGGLNEQFF.

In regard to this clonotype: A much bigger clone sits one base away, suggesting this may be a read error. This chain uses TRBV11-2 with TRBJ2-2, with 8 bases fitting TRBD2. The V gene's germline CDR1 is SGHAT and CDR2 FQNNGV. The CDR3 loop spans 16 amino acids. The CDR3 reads CASSSSGAINTVELFF. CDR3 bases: TGTGCCAGCAGTAGTAGCGGGGCCATTAACACCGTGGAGCTGTTTTTT. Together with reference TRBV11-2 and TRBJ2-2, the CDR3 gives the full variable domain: EAGVAQSPRYKIIEKRQSVAFWCNPISGHATLYWYQQILGQGPKLLIQFQNNGVVDDSQLPKDRFSAERLKGVDSTLKIQPAKLEDSAVYLCASSSSGAINTVELFFGEGSRLTVL.

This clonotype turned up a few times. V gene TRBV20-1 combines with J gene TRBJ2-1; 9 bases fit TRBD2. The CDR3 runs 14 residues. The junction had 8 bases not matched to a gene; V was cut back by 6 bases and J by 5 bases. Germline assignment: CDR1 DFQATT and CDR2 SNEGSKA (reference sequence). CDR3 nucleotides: TGCAGTGCGCCGGGACTAGCAATGAACAATGAGCAGTTCTTC. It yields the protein CSAPGLAMNNEQFF.

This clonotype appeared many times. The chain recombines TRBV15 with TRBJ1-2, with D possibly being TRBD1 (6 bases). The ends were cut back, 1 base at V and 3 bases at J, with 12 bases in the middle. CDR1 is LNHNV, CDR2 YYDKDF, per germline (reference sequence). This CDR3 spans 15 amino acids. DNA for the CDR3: TGTGCCACCAGCAGAGTCCGGGGGGCATACTATGGCTACACCTTC. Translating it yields CATSRVRGAYYGYTF.